This T cell receptor (beta chain) was identified in a study of T cell repertoires in cytomegalovirus infection. For the study at large: TCR beta signatures that were public indicated CMV infection and matching HLA type.

Overall study results and limits: Carriers of CMV plus the relevant HLA were identified by cumulative public TCR beta family frequency. CMV-specific HLA-C-restricted TCR beta clonotypes dominated the ex vivo response.

Trimming removed 0 bases at V and 5 bases at J, with 8 bases between. Germline V lookup: CDR1 LGHNA, CDR2 YSLEER. The CDR3 length is 14 residues. As to this clonotype: Its antigen is unknown.

In TCRdb, the reads were re-called with MiXCR into one record per CDR3 protein. The profile shows about 450,000 distinct CDR3 sequences, roughly 31% of them singletons. This TCR came from a human donor in good health (CMV status not recorded). Some clones in this sample may be carry-over from other donors' samples. The V and J genes are TRBV4-3 and TRBJ1-5; D is ambiguous. Input material: PBMCs. CDR3 DNA sequence: TGCGCCAGCAGCCAAGACTGGGTTTATCAGCCCCAGCATTTT. It translates to CASSQDWVYQPQHF.